This T cell receptor (beta chain) was captured by sequencing in a study of control samples from healthy donors and cancer patients. The germline V gene has CDR1 SEHNR and CDR2 FQNEAQ (reference sequence). The V and J ends lost 5 bases and 3 bases, in that order; junction bases with no gene match: 7. The CDR3 is 14 residues long. The protocol was immunoSEQ multiplex PCR, while the TCRdb copy is restricted to in-frame clones and leaves out a portion. The table has fewer than 200,000 clones, 90% seen once. The sequenced material came from blood. The sequence was collected from a woman aged 45-65 years in good health. The J gene is TRBJ2-7, the V gene TRBV7-9, with 7 bases matching TRBD2. The DNA of the CDR3 is TGTGCCAGCAGCCCGTTTGGGGGGGACTACGAGCAGTACTTC. Translated: CASSPFGGDYEQYF.